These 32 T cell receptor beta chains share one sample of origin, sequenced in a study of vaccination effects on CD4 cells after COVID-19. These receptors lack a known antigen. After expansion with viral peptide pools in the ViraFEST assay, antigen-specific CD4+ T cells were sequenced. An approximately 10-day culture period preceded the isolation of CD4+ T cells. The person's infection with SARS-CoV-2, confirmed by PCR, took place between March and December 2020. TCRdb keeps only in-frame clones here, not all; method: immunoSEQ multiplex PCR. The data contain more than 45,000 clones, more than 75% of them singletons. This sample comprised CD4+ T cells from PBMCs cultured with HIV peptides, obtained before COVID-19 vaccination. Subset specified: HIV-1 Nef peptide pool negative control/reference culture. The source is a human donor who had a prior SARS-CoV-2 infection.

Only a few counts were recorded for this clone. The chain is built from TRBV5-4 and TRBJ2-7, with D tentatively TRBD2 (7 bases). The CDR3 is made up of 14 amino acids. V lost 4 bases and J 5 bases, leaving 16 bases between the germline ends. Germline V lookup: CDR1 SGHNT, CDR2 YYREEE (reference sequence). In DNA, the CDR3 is TGTGCCAGCAGCCCAAGGGGGGGGCTTGACGAGCAGTACTTC. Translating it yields CASSPRGGLDEQYF.

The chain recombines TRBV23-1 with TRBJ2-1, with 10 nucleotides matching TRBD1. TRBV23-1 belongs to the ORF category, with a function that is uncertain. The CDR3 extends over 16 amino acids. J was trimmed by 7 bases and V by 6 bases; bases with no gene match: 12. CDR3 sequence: CASSLNLGQGVNEQFF. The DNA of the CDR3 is TGCGCCAGCAGCCTCAACCTTGGACAGGGGGTTAATGAGCAGTTCTTC.

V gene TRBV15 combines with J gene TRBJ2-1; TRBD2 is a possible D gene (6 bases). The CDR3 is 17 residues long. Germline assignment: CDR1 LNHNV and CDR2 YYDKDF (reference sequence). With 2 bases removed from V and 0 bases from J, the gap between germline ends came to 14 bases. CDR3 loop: CATSRIALASSYNEQFF. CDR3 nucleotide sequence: TGTGCCACCAGCAGAATAGCCCTAGCGAGCTCCTACAATGAGCAGTTCTTC.

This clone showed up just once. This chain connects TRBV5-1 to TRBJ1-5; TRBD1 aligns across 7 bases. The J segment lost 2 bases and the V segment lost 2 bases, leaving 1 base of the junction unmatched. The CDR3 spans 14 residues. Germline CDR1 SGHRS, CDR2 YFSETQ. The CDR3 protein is CASSFTGGNQPQHF. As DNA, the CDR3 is TGCGCCAGCAGCTTCACAGGGGGCAATCAGCCCCAGCATTTT.

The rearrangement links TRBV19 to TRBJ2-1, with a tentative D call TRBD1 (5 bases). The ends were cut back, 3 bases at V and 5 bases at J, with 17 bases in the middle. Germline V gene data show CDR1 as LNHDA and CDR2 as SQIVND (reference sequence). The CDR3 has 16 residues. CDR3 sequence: CASSIVGVGINNEQFF. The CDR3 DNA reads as TGTGCCAGTAGTATTGTAGGGGTTGGTATAAACAATGAGCAGTTCTTC.

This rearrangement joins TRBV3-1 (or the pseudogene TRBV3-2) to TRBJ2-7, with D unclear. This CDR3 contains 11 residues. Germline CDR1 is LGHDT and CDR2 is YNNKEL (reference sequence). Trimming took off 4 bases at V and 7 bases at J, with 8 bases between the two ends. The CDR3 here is CASSLQFEQYF. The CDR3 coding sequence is TGTGCCAGCAGCCTTCAGTTTGAGCAGTACTTC.

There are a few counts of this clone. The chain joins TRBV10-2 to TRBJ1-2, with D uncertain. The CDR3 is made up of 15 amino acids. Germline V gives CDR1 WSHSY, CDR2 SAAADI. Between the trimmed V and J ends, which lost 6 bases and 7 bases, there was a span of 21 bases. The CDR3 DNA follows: TGCGCCAGCAGGGACGACATCGGGGTGGGAGGTGGCTACACCTTC. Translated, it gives CASRDDIGVGGGYTF.

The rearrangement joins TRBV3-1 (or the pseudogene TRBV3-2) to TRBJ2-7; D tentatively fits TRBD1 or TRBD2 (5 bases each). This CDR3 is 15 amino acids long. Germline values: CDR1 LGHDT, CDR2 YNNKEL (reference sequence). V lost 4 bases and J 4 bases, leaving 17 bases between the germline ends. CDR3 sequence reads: CASSLHHGTRYEQYF. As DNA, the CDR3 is TGTGCCAGCAGCCTCCATCACGGGACGAGGTACGAGCAGTACTTC.

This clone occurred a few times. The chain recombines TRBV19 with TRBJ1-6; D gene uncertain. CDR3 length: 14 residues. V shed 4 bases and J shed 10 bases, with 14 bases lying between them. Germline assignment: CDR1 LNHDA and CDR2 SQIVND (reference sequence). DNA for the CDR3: TGTGCCAGTAGTAGTGACTGGGAGAGCTCACCCCTCCACTTT. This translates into CASSSDWESSPLHF.

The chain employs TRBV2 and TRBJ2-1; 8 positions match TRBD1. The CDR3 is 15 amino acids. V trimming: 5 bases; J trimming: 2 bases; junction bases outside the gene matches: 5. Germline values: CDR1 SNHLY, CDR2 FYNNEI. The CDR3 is CASSYDRGPYNEQFF. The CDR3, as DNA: TGTGCCAGCAGTTACGACAGGGGCCCCTACAATGAGCAGTTCTTC.

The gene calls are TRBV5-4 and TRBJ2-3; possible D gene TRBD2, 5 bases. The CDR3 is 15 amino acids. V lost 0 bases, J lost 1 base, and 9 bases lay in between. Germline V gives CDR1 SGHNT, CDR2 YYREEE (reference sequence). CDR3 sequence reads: CASSLDLSGTDTQYF. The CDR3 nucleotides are TGTGCCAGCAGCTTGGACCTTAGCGGCACAGATACGCAGTATTTT.

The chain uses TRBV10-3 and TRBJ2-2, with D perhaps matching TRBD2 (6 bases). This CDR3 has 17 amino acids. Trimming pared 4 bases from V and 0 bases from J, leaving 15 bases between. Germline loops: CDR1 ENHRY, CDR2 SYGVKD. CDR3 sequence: CAISGSLAQANTGELFF. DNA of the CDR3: TGTGCCATCAGTGGGTCGCTAGCGCAAGCGAACACCGGGGAGCTGTTTTTT.

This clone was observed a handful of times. The DNA of the CDR3 is TGTGCCAGCACTTCGGGACAGGGGGCCTCTGGGGCCAACGTCCTGACTTTC. Protein product: CASTSGQGASGANVLTF. The chain employs TRBV19 and TRBJ2-6; the match to TRBD1 covers 12 bases. Germline assignment: CDR1 LNHDA and CDR2 SQIVND (reference sequence). This CDR3 region has 17 residues. After removal of 9 bases from V and 0 bases from J, the junction contained 6 bases not matched to a gene.

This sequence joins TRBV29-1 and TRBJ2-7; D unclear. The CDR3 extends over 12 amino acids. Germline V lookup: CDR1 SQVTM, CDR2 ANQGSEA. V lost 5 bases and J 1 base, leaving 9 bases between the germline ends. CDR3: CSVFGGSYEQYF. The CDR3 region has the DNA TGCAGCGTTTTCGGCGGATCCTACGAGCAGTACTTC.

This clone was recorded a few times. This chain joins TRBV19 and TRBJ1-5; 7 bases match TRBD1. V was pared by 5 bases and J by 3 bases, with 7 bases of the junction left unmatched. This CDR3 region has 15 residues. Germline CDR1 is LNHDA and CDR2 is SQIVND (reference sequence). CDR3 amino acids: CASSLLDRVNQPQHF. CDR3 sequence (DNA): TGTGCCAGTAGTCTATTAGACAGGGTCAATCAGCCCCAGCATTTT.

CDR3: CASSQFPPNLSPLHF. In DNA, the CDR3 is TGTGCCAGTAGTCAGTTCCCACCCAATTTGTCACCCCTCCACTTT. V usage is TRBV19 and J usage is TRBJ1-6; no clear D gene. The V gene lost 5 bases and the J gene lost 10 bases, with 18 bases spanning the gap. Per germline, CDR1 LNHDA and CDR2 SQIVND (reference sequence). This CDR3 contains 15 residues.

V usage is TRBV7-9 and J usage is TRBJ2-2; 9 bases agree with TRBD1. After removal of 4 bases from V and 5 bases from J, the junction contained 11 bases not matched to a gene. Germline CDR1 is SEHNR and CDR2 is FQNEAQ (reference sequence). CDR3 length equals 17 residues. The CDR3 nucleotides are TGTGCCAGCAGCTACACCGGGACAGGGATGGGAACCGGGGAGCTGTTTTTT. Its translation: CASSYTGTGMGTGELFF.

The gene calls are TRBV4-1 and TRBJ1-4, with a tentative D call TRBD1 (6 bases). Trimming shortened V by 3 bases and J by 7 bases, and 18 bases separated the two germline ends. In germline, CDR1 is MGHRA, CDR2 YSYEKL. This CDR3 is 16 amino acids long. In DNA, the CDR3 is TGCGCCAGCAGCCAGCAGGGGCAGGGAGAGCGTGAAAAACTGTTTTTT. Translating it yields CASSQQGQGEREKLFF.

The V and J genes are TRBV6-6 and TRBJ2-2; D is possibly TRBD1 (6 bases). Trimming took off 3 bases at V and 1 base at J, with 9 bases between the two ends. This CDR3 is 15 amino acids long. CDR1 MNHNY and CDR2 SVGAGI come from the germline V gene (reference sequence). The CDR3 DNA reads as TGTGCCAGCAGTTATTTGACAGGGAACACCGGGGAGCTGTTTTTT. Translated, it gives CASSYLTGNTGELFF.

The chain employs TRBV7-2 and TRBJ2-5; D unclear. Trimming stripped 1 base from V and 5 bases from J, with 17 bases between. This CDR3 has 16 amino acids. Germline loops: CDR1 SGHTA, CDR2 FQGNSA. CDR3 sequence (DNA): TGTGCCAGCAGCTTAGAATCTATAGTCAACAAGGAGACCCAGTACTTC. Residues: CASSLESIVNKETQYF. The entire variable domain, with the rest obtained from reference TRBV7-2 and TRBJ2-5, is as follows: GAGVSQSPSNKVTEKGKDVELRCDPISGHTALYWYRQSLGQGLEFLIYFQGNSAPDKSGLPSDRFSAERTGGSVSTLTIQRTQQEDSAVYLCASSLESIVNKETQYFGPGTRLLVL.

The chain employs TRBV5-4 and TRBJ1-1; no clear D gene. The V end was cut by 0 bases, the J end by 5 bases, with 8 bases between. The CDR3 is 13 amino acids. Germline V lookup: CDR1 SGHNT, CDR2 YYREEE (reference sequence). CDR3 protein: CASSLASGTEAFF. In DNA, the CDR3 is TGTGCCAGCAGCTTGGCAAGCGGTACTGAAGCTTTCTTT.

CDR3 in amino acids: CASSLRDSFNEKLFF. The CDR3 coding sequence is TGTGCCAGCAGCTTACGGGACAGTTTTAATGAAAAACTGTTTTTT. The chain links TRBV7-6 to TRBJ1-4; 7 bases align to TRBD1. The CDR3 is made up of 15 amino acids. Unmatched junction bases numbered 4, after V lost 2 bases and J lost 4 bases. Germline CDR1 reads SGHVS; CDR2 reads FNYEAQ.

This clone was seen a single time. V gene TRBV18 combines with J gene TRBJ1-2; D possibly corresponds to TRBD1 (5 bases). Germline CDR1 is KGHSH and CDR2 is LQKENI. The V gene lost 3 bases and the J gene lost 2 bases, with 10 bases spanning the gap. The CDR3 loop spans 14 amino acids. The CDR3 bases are TGTGCCAGCTCACCTATTGCAGGGAACTATGGCTACACCTTC. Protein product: CASSPIAGNYGYTF. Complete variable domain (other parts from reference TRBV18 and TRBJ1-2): NAGVMQNPRHLVRRRGQEARLRCSPMKGHSHVYWYRQLPEEGLKFMVYLQKENIIDESGMPKERFSAEFPKEGPSILRIQQVVRGDSAAYFCASSPIAGNYGYTFGSGTRLTVV.

CDR3 in DNA: TGTGCCAGCAGTCGCGACAGGGGGGAATCCTACGAGCAGTACTTC. Amino acid sequence: CASSRDRGESYEQYF. V usage is TRBV6-2 or TRBV6-3 and J usage is TRBJ2-7; 9 bases fit TRBD1. J was trimmed by 1 base and V by 5 bases; bases with no gene match: 6. Germline V gives CDR1 MNHEY, CDR2 SVGEGT. This CDR3 region has 15 residues.

CDR3 in amino acids: CASGSGLNPTNEKLFF. CDR3 nucleotide sequence: TGTGCCAGCGGATCGGGACTTAATCCAACTAATGAAAAACTGTTTTTT. The chain uses TRBV2 and TRBJ1-4; maybe TRBD1 (5 bases). From germline, CDR1 is SNHLY and CDR2 FYNNEI. CDR3 length equals 16 residues. With 8 bases removed from V and 0 bases from J, the gap between germline ends came to 16 bases.

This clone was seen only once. In nucleotides, the CDR3 is TGTGCTAGTGGTTTGGTACCCGACGGGGGTGATGGCTACACCTTC. Protein product: CASGLVPDGGDGYTF. The chain joins TRBV12-5 to TRBJ1-2; D might be TRBD1 (5 bases). The germline V and J ends were trimmed by 0 bases and 6 bases, with 14 bases remaining between them. There are 15 residues in the CDR3. Germline lookup yields CDR1 LGHNT and CDR2 FRNRAP.

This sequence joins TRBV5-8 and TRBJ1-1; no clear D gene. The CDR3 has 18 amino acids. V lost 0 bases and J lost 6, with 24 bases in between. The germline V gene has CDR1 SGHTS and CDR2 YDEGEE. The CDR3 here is CASSLAGRIGLKGSEAFF. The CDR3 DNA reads TGTGCCAGCAGCTTGGCGGGCAGGATTGGGCTTAAAGGTTCTGAAGCTTTCTTT.

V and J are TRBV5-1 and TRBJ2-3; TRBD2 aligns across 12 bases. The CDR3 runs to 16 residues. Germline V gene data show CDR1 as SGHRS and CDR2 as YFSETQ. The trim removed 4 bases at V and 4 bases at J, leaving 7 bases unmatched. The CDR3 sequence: CASSPTSGSYPDTQYF. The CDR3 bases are TGCGCCAGCAGCCCGACTAGCGGGAGTTACCCAGATACGCAGTATTTT.

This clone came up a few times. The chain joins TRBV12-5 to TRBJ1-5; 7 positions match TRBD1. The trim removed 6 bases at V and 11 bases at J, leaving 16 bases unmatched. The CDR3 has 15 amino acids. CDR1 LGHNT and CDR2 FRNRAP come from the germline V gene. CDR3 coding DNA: TGTGCTAGTGGCATGGAGGGGGCAGTAAAGGCGGCCCAGCATTTT. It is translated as CASGMEGAVKAAQHF. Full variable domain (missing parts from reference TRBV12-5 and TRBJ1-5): DARVTQTPRHKVTEMGQEVTMRCQPILGHNTVFWYRQTMMQGLELLAYFRNRAPLDDSGMPKDRFSAEMPDATLATLKIQPSEPRDSAVYFCASGMEGAVKAAQHFGDGTRLSIL.

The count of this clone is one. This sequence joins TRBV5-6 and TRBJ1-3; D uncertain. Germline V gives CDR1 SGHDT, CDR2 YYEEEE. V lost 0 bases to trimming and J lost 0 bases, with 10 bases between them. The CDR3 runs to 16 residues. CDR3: CASSLGPGRSGNTIYF. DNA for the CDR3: TGTGCCAGCAGCTTGGGTCCCGGGCGCTCTGGAAACACCATATATTTT.

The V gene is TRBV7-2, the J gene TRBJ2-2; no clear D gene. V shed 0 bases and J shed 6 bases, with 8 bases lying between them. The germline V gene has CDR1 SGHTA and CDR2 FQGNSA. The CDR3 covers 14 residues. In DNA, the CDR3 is TGTGCCAGCAGCTTAGCGCAGCGTTCCGGGGAGCTGTTTTTT. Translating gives CASSLAQRSGELFF.

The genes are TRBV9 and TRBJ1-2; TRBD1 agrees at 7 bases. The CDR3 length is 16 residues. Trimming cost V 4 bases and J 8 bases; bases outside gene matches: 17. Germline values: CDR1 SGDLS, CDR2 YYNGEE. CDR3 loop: CASSSGGLGTASGYTF. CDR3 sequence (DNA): TGTGCCAGCAGCTCAGGGGGGTTGGGGACAGCCTCCGGCTACACCTTC.